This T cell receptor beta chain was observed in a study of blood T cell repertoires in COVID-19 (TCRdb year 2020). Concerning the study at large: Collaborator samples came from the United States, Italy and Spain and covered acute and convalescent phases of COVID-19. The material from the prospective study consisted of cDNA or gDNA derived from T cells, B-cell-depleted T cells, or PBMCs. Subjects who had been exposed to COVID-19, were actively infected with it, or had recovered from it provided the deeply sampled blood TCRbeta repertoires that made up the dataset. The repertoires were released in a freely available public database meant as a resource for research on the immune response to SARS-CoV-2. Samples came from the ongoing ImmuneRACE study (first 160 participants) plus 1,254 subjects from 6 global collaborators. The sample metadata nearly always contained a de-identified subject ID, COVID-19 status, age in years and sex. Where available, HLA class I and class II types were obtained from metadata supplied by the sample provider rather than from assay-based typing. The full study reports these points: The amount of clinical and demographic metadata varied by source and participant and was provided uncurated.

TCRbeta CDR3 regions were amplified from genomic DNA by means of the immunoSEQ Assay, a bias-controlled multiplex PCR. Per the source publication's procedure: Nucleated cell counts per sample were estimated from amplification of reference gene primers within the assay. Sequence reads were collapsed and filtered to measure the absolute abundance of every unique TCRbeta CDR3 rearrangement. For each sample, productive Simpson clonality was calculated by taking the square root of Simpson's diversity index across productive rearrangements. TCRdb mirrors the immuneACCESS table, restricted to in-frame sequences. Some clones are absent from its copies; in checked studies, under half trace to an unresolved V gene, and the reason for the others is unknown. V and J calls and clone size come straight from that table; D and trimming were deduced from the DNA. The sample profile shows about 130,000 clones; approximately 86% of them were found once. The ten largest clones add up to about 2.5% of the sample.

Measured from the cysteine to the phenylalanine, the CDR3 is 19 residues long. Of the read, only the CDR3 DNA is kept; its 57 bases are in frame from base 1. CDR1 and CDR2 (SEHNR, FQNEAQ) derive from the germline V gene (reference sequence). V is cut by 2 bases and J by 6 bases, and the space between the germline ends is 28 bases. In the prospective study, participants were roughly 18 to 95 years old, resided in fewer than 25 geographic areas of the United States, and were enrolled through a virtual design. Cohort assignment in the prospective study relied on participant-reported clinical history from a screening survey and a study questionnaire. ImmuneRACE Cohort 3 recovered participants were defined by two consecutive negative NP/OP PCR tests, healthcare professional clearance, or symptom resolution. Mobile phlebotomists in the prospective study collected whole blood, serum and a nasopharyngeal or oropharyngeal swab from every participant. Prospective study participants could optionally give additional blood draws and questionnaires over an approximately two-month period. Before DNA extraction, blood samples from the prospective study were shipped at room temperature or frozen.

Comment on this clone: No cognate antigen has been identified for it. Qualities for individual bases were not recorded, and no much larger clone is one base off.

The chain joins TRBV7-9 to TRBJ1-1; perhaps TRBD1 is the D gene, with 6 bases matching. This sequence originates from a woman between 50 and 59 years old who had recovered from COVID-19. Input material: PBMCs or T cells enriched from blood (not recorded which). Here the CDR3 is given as CASSLFFSLDRGRRAEAFF. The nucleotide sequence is TGTGCCAGCAGCTTATTTTTCTCTCTGGACAGAGGGCGACGAGCTGAAGCTTTCTTT.